The 25 T cell receptor beta chains below were found in one sample sequenced in a study of T cell changes during pregnancy in multiple sclerosis. Measured with immunoSEQ multiplex PCR; TCRdb has only the in-frame clones, and not every one. The profile shows under 70,000 clones, about nine tenths of them singletons. The starting material was peripheral blood, obtained in the second trimester of pregnancy. These receptors all come from a female donor with multiple sclerosis, enrolled in a pregnancy study.

This clone was counted once. The rearrangement joins TRBV7-2 to TRBJ1-6, with a tentative D call TRBD1 (6 bases). The germline V and J ends were trimmed by 5 bases and 7 bases, with 15 bases remaining between them. From germline, CDR1 is SGHTA and CDR2 FQGNSA. The CDR3 has 15 amino acids. This CDR3 is CASSPTRGGNSPLHF. In DNA, the CDR3 is TGTGCCAGCAGCCCGACCAGGGGTGGGAATTCACCCCTCCACTTT.

This chain uses TRBV29-1 with TRBJ2-1; TRBD2 is a possible D gene (5 bases). Germline lookup yields CDR1 SQVTM and CDR2 ANQGSEA. The CDR3 has 14 residues. Trimming removed 4 bases from V and 2 bases from J, with 12 bases in between. CDR3 in amino acids: CSVGLSLAYNEQFF. For the CDR3, the DNA is TGCAGCGTTGGACTATCCCTGGCCTACAATGAGCAGTTCTTC.

The chain recombines TRBV28 with TRBJ1-2, with 7 positions matching TRBD1. Germline V gives CDR1 MDHEN, CDR2 SYDVKM. The CDR3 runs 14 residues. The junction had 11 bases not matched to a gene; V was cut back by 5 bases and J by 8 bases. CDR3 nucleotides: TGTGCCAGCAGTAAGGTAGACAGGGAGTGGGGCTACACCTTC. Amino acid sequence: CASSKVDREWGYTF.

The count of this clone is one. This rearrangement joins TRBV7-8 to TRBJ2-3; maybe TRBD2 (6 bases). Germline CDR1 and CDR2: SGHVS and FQNEAQ. The CDR3 length is 13 residues. Trimming left V 4 bases short and J 5 bases short, with 10 bases between. For the CDR3, the DNA is TGTGCCAGCAGCTCCTTGGGAGGAGATACGCAGTATTTT. This sequence encodes CASSSLGGDTQYF.

The chain combines TRBV5-1 with TRBJ2-7; tentative D call: TRBD1 (6 bases). CDR1 is SGHRS, CDR2 YFSETQ, per germline. This CDR3 region has 15 residues. The V end was cut by 4 bases, the J end by 0 bases, with 14 bases between. The CDR3, as DNA: TGCGCCAGCAGCGGGACGGGACAAAGCTCCTACGAGCAGTACTTC. It specifies CASSGTGQSSYEQYF.

This chain joins TRBV5-4 and TRBJ1-2; 10 positions match TRBD1. This CDR3 has 13 residues. After removal of 4 bases from V and 8 bases from J, the junction contained 5 bases not matched to a gene. CDR1 is SGHNT, CDR2 YYREEE, per germline (reference sequence). The CDR3 bases are TGTGCCAGCAGCCGGGACAGGGGATACGGCTACACCTTC. Translation: CASSRDRGYGYTF.

The chain combines TRBV4-3 with TRBJ2-2; 9 nucleotides match TRBD2. The CDR3 runs 17 residues. V shed 2 bases and J 6 bases; nucleotides not matched to a gene: 10. Germline V gene data show CDR1 as LGHNA and CDR2 as YSLEER. The CDR3 nucleotides are TGCGCCAGCAGCCAAAAGCGAGCGGGGGGTTCCGCCGGGGAGCTGTTTTTT. It specifies CASSQKRAGGSAGELFF.

The gene calls are TRBV13 and TRBJ1-1, with D unclear. The CDR3 totals 15 residues. Germline CDR1 and CDR2: PRHDT and FYEKMQ (reference sequence). The V end lost 3 bases, the J end lost 3 bases, and 14 bases lay between the germline ends. DNA of the CDR3: TGTGCCAGCAGCTTTTATAGTAGAGGGTACACTGAAGCTTTCTTT. Protein: CASSFYSRGYTEAFF.

J is TRBJ2-1 and V is TRBV12-5, with D possibly being TRBD2 (6 bases). Per germline, CDR1 LGHNT and CDR2 FRNRAP. The germline V and J ends were trimmed by 0 bases and 6 bases, with 15 bases remaining between them. The CDR3 is 16 residues long. The CDR3 here is CASGLVLGGTVNEQFF. As DNA, the CDR3 is TGTGCTAGTGGTTTGGTACTGGGGGGAACCGTCAATGAGCAGTTCTTC.

The chain recombines TRBV19 with TRBJ1-5, with D possibly TRBD1 on 5 matching bases. The CDR3 has 13 residues. The germline CDR1 and CDR2 sequences are LNHDA and SQIVND (reference sequence). With 3 bases removed from V and 9 bases from J, the gap between germline ends came to 12 bases. The DNA of the CDR3 is TGTGCCAGTAGTATTTCCCACGGGGGGCCCCAGCATTTT. The encoded protein is CASSISHGGPQHF. Looking up the rest from reference TRBV19 and TRBJ1-5 gives the full variable domain: DGGITQSPKYLFRKEGQNVTLSCEQNLNHDAMYWYRQDPGQGLRLIYYSQIVNDFQKGDIAEGYSVSREKKESFPLTVTSAQKNPTAFYLCASSISHGGPQHFGDGTRLSIL.

The chain links TRBV9 to TRBJ1-6; 7 positions agree with TRBD1. Germline V lookup: CDR1 SGDLS, CDR2 YYNGEE. The CDR3 consists of 13 residues. With V trimmed by 4 bases and J by 10 bases, 5 bases remained unmatched. CDR3 nucleotides: TGTGCCAGCAGCCGGACAGGCGAATCACCCCTCCACTTT. Translated, it gives CASSRTGESPLHF.

This chain links TRBV6-1 with TRBJ2-2; TRBD1 matches at 8 bases. Germline-derived CDR1 and CDR2 are MNHNS and SASEGT. Germline trimming cut 5 bases from V and 6 bases from J; bases unmatched to any gene: 5. The CDR3 has 14 residues. CDR3 sequence: CASSQTGEPGELFF. For the CDR3, the DNA is TGTGCCAGCAGTCAGACAGGGGAGCCCGGGGAGCTGTTTTTT.

The V gene is TRBV13, the J gene TRBJ2-7; 11 bases match TRBD2. The junction had 4 bases not matched to a gene; V was cut back by 4 bases and J by 2 bases. CDR3 length equals 15 residues. CDR1 PRHDT and CDR2 FYEKMQ come from the germline V gene (reference sequence). CDR3 DNA: TGTGCCAGCAGCTCTGGGACTAGCGGTCCCTACGAGCAGTACTTC. The encoded protein is CASSSGTSGPYEQYF.

This clone appeared a few times. The CDR3 DNA reads TGTGCCAGCAGTGACAGGGGAGGGGGCTACACCTTC. It encodes CASSDRGGGYTF. V is TRBV2 and J is TRBJ1-2, with D maybe TRBD1 (6 bases). Germline V gene data show CDR1 as SNHLY and CDR2 as FYNNEI. The CDR3 is made up of 12 amino acids. Trimming pared 3 bases from V and 8 bases from J, leaving 10 bases between.

This CDR3 is CASSDDRGAGGYTF. In nucleotides, the CDR3 is TGTGCCAGCAGCGATGATCGGGGGGCAGGTGGCTACACCTTC. This chain joins TRBV9 and TRBJ1-2; perhaps TRBD1 as D (6 bases). This CDR3 is 14 amino acids long. V shed 3 bases and J shed 7 bases, with 16 bases lying between them. Germline V CDR1 and CDR2: SGDLS, YYNGEE.

V usage is TRBV4-2 and J usage is TRBJ1-2; perhaps TRBD1 as D (5 bases). The CDR3 has 15 residues. Germline V CDR1 and CDR2: LGHNA, YNFKEQ. V lost 5 bases to trimming and J lost 2 bases, with 15 bases between them. The CDR3 DNA reads TGTGCCAGCAGCAAACCGGGACTTACGAACTATGGCTACACCTTC. It specifies CASSKPGLTNYGYTF.

This clone has a single count. The chain carries TRBV18 and TRBJ2-6, with 7 positions matching TRBD1. Trimming cost V 2 bases and J 0 bases; bases outside gene matches: 10. This CDR3 spans 19 amino acids. Germline V gene lookup returns CDR1 KGHSH and CDR2 LQKENI. CDR3 protein: CASSPVPLTGASGANVLTF. As DNA, the CDR3 is TGTGCCAGCTCACCAGTTCCTCTAACAGGGGCCTCTGGGGCCAACGTCCTGACTTTC.

This chain uses TRBV30 with TRBJ1-3, with TRBD1 as a possible D gene (5 bases). V was shortened by 0 bases and J by 2 bases, with 20 bases between the two germline ends. CDR3 length: 18 residues. CDR1 is GTSNPN, CDR2 SVGIG, per germline (reference sequence). The CDR3 protein is CAWSVPPQGGLPGNTIYF. In DNA form, the CDR3 reads TGTGCCTGGAGTGTACCACCGCAGGGTGGGCTTCCTGGAAACACCATATATTTT. Supplemented by reference TRBV30 and TRBJ1-3, the full variable domain reads SQTIHQWPATLVQPVGSPLSLECTVEGTSNPNLYWYRQAAGRGLQLLFYSVGIGQISSEVPQNLSASRPQDRQFILSSKKLLLSDSGFYLCAWSVPPQGGLPGNTIYFGEGSWLTVV.

A single count supports this clone. The chain joins TRBV27 to TRBJ1-5, with D uncertain. Trimming removed 5 bases from V and 6 bases from J, with 14 bases in between. Per the germline V gene, CDR1 is MNHEY and CDR2 is SMNVEV (reference sequence). CDR3 length: 14 residues. CDR3 amino acids: CASSPAGGRQPQHF. CDR3 DNA sequence: TGTGCCAGCAGTCCAGCAGGTGGCCGTCAGCCCCAGCATTTT.

The chain links TRBV6-1 to TRBJ2-5, with 8 nucleotides matching TRBD1. V lost 5 bases and J lost 2; bases outside the gene matches: 1. The germline V gene has CDR1 MNHNS and CDR2 SASEGT. The CDR3 is made up of 13 amino acids. For the CDR3, the DNA is TGTGCCAGCAGTCGACAGGGGCAAGAGACCCAGTACTTC. It codes for CASSRQGQETQYF.

The rearrangement uses TRBV30 and TRBJ2-5; D not certain. The CDR3 is made up of 14 amino acids. V gave up 0 bases and J gave up 5 bases, with 13 bases separating them. Germline CDR1 GTSNPN, CDR2 SVGIG (reference sequence). The CDR3 bases are TGTGCCTGGAGTGTACTACGTAGTCGGGAGACCCAGTACTTC. Translated: CAWSVLRSRETQYF.

The chain uses TRBV7-9 and TRBJ1-4, with a weak D call TRBD1 (6 bases). Between the trimmed V and J ends, which lost 1 base and 2 bases, there was a span of 8 bases. The germline gives CDR1 SEHNR, CDR2 FQNEAQ (reference sequence). The CDR3 is made up of 15 amino acids. The CDR3 DNA sequence: TGTGCCAGCAGCTTAGAGGGGGGGACTAATGAAAAACTGTTTTTT. Amino acids: CASSLEGGTNEKLFF.

This clone was seen just once. V is TRBV19 and J is TRBJ1-2, with D perhaps TRBD1 (6 bases). CDR1 is LNHDA, CDR2 SQIVND, per germline (reference sequence). The CDR3 is 13 amino acids. The V end was cut by 6 bases, the J end by 3 bases, with 11 bases between. CDR3 residues: CASRPDSYYGYTF. CDR3 DNA: TGTGCCAGTAGGCCGGACAGTTACTATGGCTACACCTTC.

V is TRBV7-8 and J is TRBJ1-2, with D tentatively TRBD1 (6 bases). This CDR3 contains 14 residues. Trimming stripped 1 base from V and 8 bases from J, with 14 bases between. CDR1 and CDR2 from the germline V gene are SGHVS and FQNEAQ. The CDR3 DNA reads TGTGCCAGCAGCTTAGTCAGGGGTTTGTCGGGCTACACCTTC. This sequence encodes CASSLVRGLSGYTF.

This chain links TRBV30 with TRBJ2-3; possible D gene TRBD1, 6 bases. The CDR3 has 14 amino acids. The ends were cut back, 3 bases at V and 0 bases at J, with 10 bases in the middle. Germline V gene data show CDR1 as GTSNPN and CDR2 as SVGIG (reference sequence). For the CDR3, the DNA is TGTGCCTGGAGAAGGGGGTTTAGCACAGATACGCAGTATTTT. This translates into CAWRRGFSTDTQYF.